The rows below give T cell receptor beta chains drawn from one sample of a study of PD-1 blockade in classical Hodgkin lymphoma. Sequencing was performed with immunoSEQ multiplex PCR; in TCRdb, only in-frame clones are kept and a portion is missing. The data show tens of thousands of clones, roughly 87% seen once. The specimen was peripheral blood mononuclear cells (PBMCs), collected before the fourth cycle of nivolumab. These receptors all stem from a human donor with classical Hodgkin lymphoma. Each CDR3 is given without its conserved first and last residue.

TRBJ1-5 | TRBV30 | AWSGGPGTRLNQPQH
TRBJ1-2 | TRBV5-1 | ASSLVLGTGVGYT
TRBJ2-2 | TRBV7-9 | ASSPQHNTGELF
TRBJ2-7 | TRBV7-4 | ASSLANPSRTGGSKYEQY
TRBJ1-2 | TRBV19 | ASSWTENYGYT
TRBJ1-1 | TRBV4-2 | ASSQLRDPSEAF
TRBJ2-3 | TRBV7-3 | ASSPSGGALGTDTQY
TRBJ2-7 | TRBV7-8 | ASSFGGGGISEQY
TRBJ1-2 | TRBV6-5 | ASSYSWGTGGYT
TRBJ2-1 | TRBV5-5 | ASSLGRGHVNEQF
TRBJ2-7 | TRBV7-9 | ASSHRLAGAYEQY
TRBJ2-5 | TRBV5-1 | ASSLIGRGGAETQY
TRBJ1-2 | TRBV4-1 | ASSRSGTGPFKGYT
TRBJ2-7 | TRBV21-1 | ASSKDGTGKAYEQY
TRBJ2-3 | TRBV4-2 | ASSQESRGAADTQY
TRBJ2-7 | TRBV29-1 | SVVRQGYEQY
TRBJ1-1 | TRBV5-1 | ASSWQTVDTEAF
TRBJ2-7 | TRBV5-4 | ASSHLSGARSYEQY
TRBJ1-3 | TRBV5-1 | ASSPLSSGNTIY